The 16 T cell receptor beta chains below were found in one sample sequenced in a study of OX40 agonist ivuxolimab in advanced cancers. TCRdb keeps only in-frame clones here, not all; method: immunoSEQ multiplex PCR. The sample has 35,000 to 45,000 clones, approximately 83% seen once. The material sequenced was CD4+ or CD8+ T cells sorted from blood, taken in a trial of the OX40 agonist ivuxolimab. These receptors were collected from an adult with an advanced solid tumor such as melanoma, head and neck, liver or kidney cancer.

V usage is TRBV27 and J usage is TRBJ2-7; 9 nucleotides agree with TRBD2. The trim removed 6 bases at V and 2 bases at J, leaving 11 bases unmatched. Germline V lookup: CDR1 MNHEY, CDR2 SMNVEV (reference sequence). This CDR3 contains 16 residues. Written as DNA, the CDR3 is TGTGCCAGCAGGAAGGCGGCTAGCGGGGAAACCTACGAGCAGTACTTC. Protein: CASRKAASGETYEQYF.

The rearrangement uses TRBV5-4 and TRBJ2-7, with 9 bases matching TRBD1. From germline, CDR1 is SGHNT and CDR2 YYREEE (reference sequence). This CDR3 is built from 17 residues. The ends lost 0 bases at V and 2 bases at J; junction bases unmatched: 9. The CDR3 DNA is TGTGCCAGCAGCTTGGCCATTCCACAGGGGGCGGCCTACGAGCAGTACTTC. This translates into CASSLAIPQGAAYEQYF.

CDR3 residues: CASSRTARTGNTIYF. The CDR3 nucleotides read TGTGCCAGTAGTCGGACCGCGAGGACTGGAAACACCATATATTTT. This chain joins TRBV19 and TRBJ1-3; no firm D call. CDR3 length equals 15 residues. Per germline, CDR1 LNHDA and CDR2 SQIVND (reference sequence). The V end lost 5 bases, the J end lost 2 bases, and 13 bases lay between the germline ends.

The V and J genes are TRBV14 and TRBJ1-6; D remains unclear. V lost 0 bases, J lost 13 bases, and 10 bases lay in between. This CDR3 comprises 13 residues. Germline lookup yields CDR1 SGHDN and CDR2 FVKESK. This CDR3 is CASSQDDRLPLHF. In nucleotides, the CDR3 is TGTGCCAGCAGCCAAGACGACCGTTTGCCCCTCCACTTT.

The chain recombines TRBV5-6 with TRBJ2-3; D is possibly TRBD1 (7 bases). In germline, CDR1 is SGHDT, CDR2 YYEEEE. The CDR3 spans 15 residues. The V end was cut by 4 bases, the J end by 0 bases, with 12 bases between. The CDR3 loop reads CASSPQGGSTDTQYF. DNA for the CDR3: TGTGCCAGCAGCCCCCAGGGGGGAAGCACAGATACGCAGTATTTT.

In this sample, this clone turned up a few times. DNA of the CDR3: TGTGCCACCCGAGATAACTATGGCTACACCTTC. It translates to CATRDNYGYTF. The V gene is TRBV10-3, the J gene TRBJ1-2; D gene unclear. Germline-derived CDR1 and CDR2 are ENHRY and SYGVKD. The germline V and J ends were trimmed by 10 bases and 1 base, with 7 bases remaining between them. The CDR3 length is 11 residues.

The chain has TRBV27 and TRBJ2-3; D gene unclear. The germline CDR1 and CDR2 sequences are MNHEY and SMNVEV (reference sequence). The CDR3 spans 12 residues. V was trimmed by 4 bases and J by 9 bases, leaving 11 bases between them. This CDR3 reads CASSSSAPTQYF. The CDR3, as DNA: TGTGCCAGCAGTTCATCGGCCCCGACGCAGTATTTT.

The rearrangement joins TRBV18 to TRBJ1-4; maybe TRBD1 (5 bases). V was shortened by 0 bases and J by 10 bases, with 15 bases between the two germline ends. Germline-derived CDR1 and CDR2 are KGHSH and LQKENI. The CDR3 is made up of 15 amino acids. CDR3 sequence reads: CASSPPSDGGGKLFF. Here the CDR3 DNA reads TGTGCCAGCTCACCACCCTCGGACGGGGGAGGAAAACTGTTTTTT. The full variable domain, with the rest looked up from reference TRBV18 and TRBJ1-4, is NAGVMQNPRHLVRRRGQEARLRCSPMKGHSHVYWYRQLPEEGLKFMVYLQKENIIDESGMPKERFSAEFPKEGPSILRIQQVVRGDSAAYFCASSPPSDGGGKLFFGSGTQLSVL.

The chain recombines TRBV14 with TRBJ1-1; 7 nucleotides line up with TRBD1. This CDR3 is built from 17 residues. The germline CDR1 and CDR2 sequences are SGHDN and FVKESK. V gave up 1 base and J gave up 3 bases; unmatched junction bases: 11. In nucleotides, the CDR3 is TGTGCCAGCAGCCAAGTTCGAAGGGGGCAGAAGGACACTGAAGCTTTCTTT. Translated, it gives CASSQVRRGQKDTEAFF.

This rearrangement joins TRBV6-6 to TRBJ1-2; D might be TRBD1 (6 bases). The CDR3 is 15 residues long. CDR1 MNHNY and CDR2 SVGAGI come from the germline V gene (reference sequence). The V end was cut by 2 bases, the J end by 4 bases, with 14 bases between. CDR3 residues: CASSYLRGDFYGYTF. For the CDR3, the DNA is TGTGCCAGCAGTTACCTCAGGGGCGACTTCTATGGCTACACCTTC.

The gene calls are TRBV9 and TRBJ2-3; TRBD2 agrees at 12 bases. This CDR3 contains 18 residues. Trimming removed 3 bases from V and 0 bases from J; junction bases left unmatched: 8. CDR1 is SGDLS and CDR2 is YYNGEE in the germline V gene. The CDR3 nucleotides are TGTGCCAGCAGCGCCTTACTAGCGGGGGGCGGCAGCACAGATACGCAGTATTTT. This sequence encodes CASSALLAGGGSTDTQYF.

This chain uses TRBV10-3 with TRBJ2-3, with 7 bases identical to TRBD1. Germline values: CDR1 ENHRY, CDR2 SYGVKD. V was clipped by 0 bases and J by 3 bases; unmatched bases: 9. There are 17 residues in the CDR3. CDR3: CAISESLRGLGTDTQYF. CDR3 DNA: TGTGCCATCAGTGAGTCGTTAAGGGGGCTGGGGACAGATACGCAGTATTTT.

CDR3 in amino acids: CASSGGLAGVNEQFF. The CDR3 nucleotides are TGCGCCAGCAGCGGCGGACTAGCGGGAGTTAATGAGCAGTTCTTC. This chain connects TRBV5-1 to TRBJ2-1; TRBD2 aligns across 13 bases. With V trimmed by 4 bases and J by 7 bases, 5 bases remained unmatched. CDR1 is SGHRS and CDR2 is YFSETQ in the germline V gene. The CDR3 has 15 residues. The full variable domain, its missing parts supplied by reference TRBV5-1 and TRBJ2-1, is KAGVTQTPRYLIKTRGQQVTLSCSPISGHRSVSWYQQTPGQGLQFLFEYFSETQRNKGNFPGRFSGRQFSNSRSEMNVSTLELGDSALYLCASSGGLAGVNEQFFGPGTRLTVL.

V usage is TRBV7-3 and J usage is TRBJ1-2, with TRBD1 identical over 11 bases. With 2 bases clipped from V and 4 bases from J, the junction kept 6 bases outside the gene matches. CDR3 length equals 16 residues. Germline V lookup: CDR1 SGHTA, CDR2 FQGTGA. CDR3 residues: CASSLEGQGAVYGYTF. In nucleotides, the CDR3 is TGTGCCAGCAGCTTAGAAGGACAGGGGGCGGTCTATGGCTACACCTTC.

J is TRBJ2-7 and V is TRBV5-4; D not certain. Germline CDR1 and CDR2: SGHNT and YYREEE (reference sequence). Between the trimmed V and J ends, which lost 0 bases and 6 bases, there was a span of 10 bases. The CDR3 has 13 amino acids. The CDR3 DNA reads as TGTGCCAGCAGCTTGGAAGGGTTTGGCGAGCAGTACTTC. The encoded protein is CASSLEGFGEQYF.

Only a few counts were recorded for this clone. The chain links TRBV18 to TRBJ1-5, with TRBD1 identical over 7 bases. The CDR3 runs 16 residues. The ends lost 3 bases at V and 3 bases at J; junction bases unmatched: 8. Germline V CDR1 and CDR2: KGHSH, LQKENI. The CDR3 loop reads CASSPDRWGTNQPQHF. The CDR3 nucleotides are TGTGCCAGCTCACCGGACAGGTGGGGCACCAATCAGCCCCAGCATTTT.